Listed here are 23 T cell receptor beta chains from one sample, sequenced in a study of blood T cell repertoires in COVID-19. The repertoire was sequenced with immunoSEQ multiplex PCR; TCRdb's copy has only in-frame clones and lacks some. Among 95,000 to 150,000 clones listed, about 85% were seen once. The sequenced sample was peripheral blood. The receptor set was obtained from a man older than 75 with active or convalescent COVID-19.

The chain couples TRBV21-1 to TRBJ2-1; the DNA was not used to check the table's D call, TRBD2. TRBV21-1 corresponds to a pseudogene. The CDR3 is 16 amino acids. The CDR3, as DNA: TGTGCCAGCAGGCTTTATGCGGAGCGGGGGCACAATGAGCAGTTCTTC. This encodes CASRLYAERGHNEQFF.

V gene TRBV7-9 combines with J gene TRBJ1-6; TRBD1 matches 8 bases. There are 15 residues in the CDR3. V was pared by 1 base and J by 10 bases, with 6 bases of the junction left unmatched. The V gene's germline CDR1 is SEHNR and CDR2 FQNEAQ (reference sequence). CDR3 loop: CASSLVAGGKSPLHF. The CDR3 nucleotides are TGTGCCAGCAGCTTAGTCGCAGGGGGCAAGTCACCCCTCCACTTT.

The count of this clone is one. V and J are TRBV19 and TRBJ1-1; tentative D call: TRBD1 (6 bases). CDR1 LNHDA and CDR2 SQIVND come from the germline V gene (reference sequence). This CDR3 comprises 13 residues. V was pared by 4 bases and J by 4 bases, with 10 bases between. The CDR3 DNA sequence: TGTGCCAGTAGTAATAGGGGGGGCACTGAAGCTTTCTTT. It encodes CASSNRGGTEAFF.

This chain uses TRBV4-1 with TRBJ2-3, with D tentatively TRBD2 (5 bases). Trimming shortened V by 5 bases and J by 6 bases, and 21 bases separated the two germline ends. Germline CDR1 is MGHRA and CDR2 is YSYEKL. The CDR3 covers 16 residues. The CDR3 reads CASSYETSPGRDTQYF. As DNA, the CDR3 is TGCGCCAGCAGCTACGAAACTAGTCCCGGTCGGGATACGCAGTATTTT.

V and J are TRBV6-5 and TRBJ1-4; D is perhaps TRBD1 (6 bases). Trimming removed 6 bases from V and 8 bases from J, with 19 bases in between. CDR1 MNHEY and CDR2 SVGAGI come from the germline V gene. This CDR3 has 15 amino acids. CDR3 region: CASRPTTGPGEKLFF. DNA of the CDR3: TGTGCCAGCAGACCTACGACAGGTCCCGGAGAAAAACTGTTTTTT.

This clone was detected only once. The chain recombines TRBV19 with TRBJ2-3, with 10 bases identical to TRBD2. The J segment lost 2 bases and the V segment lost 4 bases, leaving 12 bases of the junction unmatched. This CDR3 has 18 residues. From germline, CDR1 is LNHDA and CDR2 SQIVND (reference sequence). This CDR3 is CASSKTASGGHLTDTQYF. Written as DNA, the CDR3 is TGTGCCAGTAGTAAAACAGCTAGCGGGGGCCACCTCACAGATACGCAGTATTTT.

V usage is TRBV19 and J usage is TRBJ2-3; 7 bases are a match to TRBD2. The CDR3 has 17 amino acids. J gave up 2 bases and V 5 bases, and 13 bases lay outside the gene matches. Germline lookup yields CDR1 LNHDA and CDR2 SQIVND (reference sequence). In DNA, the CDR3 is TGTGCCAGTAGTTCCCCCTATAAGGCGGGAGACACAGATACGCAGTATTTT. Protein sequence: CASSSPYKAGDTDTQYF.

The chain couples TRBV4-2 to TRBJ1-3; 9 positions match TRBD1. This CDR3 is 17 amino acids long. Trimming cost V 3 bases and J 0 bases; bases outside gene matches: 6. The V gene's germline CDR1 is LGHNA and CDR2 YNFKEQ. The CDR3 loop is CASSQDRGPSSGNTIYF. Here the CDR3 DNA reads TGTGCCAGCAGCCAGGACAGGGGCCCGAGCTCTGGAAACACCATATATTTT.

The chain joins TRBV7-9 to TRBJ2-2; 7 bases agree with TRBD2. Germline loops: CDR1 SEHNR, CDR2 FQNEAQ (reference sequence). V shed 8 bases, J shed 7 bases, and the junction held 13 bases outside the gene matches. This CDR3 has 15 amino acids. The CDR3 is CASAPRAGANGELFF. CDR3 DNA: TGTGCCAGCGCCCCCCGGGCGGGAGCGAACGGGGAGCTGTTTTTT.

The rearrangement uses TRBV7-8 and TRBJ1-1; D is perhaps TRBD1 (5 bases). Trimming took off 5 bases at V and 0 bases at J, with 19 bases between the two ends. CDR1 and CDR2 (germline): SGHVS, FQNEAQ. The CDR3 runs to 17 residues. DNA of the CDR3: TGTGCCAGCAGCCTCCCCCAGGGTGGTGAGATGAACACTGAAGCTTTCTTT. It encodes CASSLPQGGEMNTEAFF.

This clone has more than one count but fewer than ten. The chain employs TRBV5-1 and TRBJ1-6; D might be TRBD1 (6 bases). V shed 1 base and J shed 10 bases, with 15 bases lying between them. Germline V gene data show CDR1 as SGHRS and CDR2 as YFSETQ. The CDR3 sequence is 15 residues long. The CDR3 sequence: CASSLSRDIRSPLHF. The CDR3 DNA sequence: TGCGCCAGCAGCTTGAGCCGGGACATCCGGTCACCCCTCCACTTT.

This clone was found a few times. The chain is built from TRBV11-2 and TRBJ2-1; D is perhaps TRBD1 (6 bases). V lost 0 bases to trimming and J lost 8 bases, with 14 bases between them. The CDR3 sequence is 15 residues long. CDR1 and CDR2 from the germline V gene are SGHAT and FQNNGV. The DNA for the CDR3 is TGTGCCAGCAGCTTAGAGCTGGGGGCGAAAGATGAGCAGTTCTTC. As protein: CASSLELGAKDEQFF.

The V gene is TRBV9, the J gene TRBJ2-7; TRBD2 is a possible D gene (5 bases). CDR3 length: 15 amino acids. Trimming removed 3 bases from V and 4 bases from J, with 17 bases in between. Germline-derived CDR1 and CDR2 are SGDLS and YYNGEE. This CDR3 is CASSAGLTPPYEQYF. CDR3 coding DNA: TGTGCCAGCAGCGCTGGACTCACGCCACCTTACGAGCAGTACTTC. Based on the CDR3 plus reference TRBV9 and TRBJ2-7, the full variable domain is DSGVTQTPKHLITATGQRVTLRCSPRSGDLSVYWYQQSLDQGLQFLIQYYNGEERAKGNILERFSAQQFPDLHSELNLSSLELGDSALYFCASSAGLTPPYEQYFGPGTRLTVT.

The chain couples TRBV5-1 to TRBJ2-1; the match to TRBD2 covers 8 bases. Germline-derived CDR1 and CDR2 are SGHRS and YFSETQ. The length of the CDR3 is 14 residues. V dropped 4 bases and J dropped 7; count of bases not matched to a gene: 7. The CDR3 protein is CASSRDGGANEQFF. The CDR3 DNA follows: TGCGCCAGCAGCCGAGACGGGGGGGCGAATGAGCAGTTCTTC.

The chain carries TRBV10-3 and TRBJ2-5; D may be TRBD2 (8 bases). Per the germline V gene, CDR1 is ENHRY and CDR2 is SYGVKD. The CDR3 spans 15 residues. V gave up 6 bases and J gave up 7 bases, with 21 bases separating them. This chain's CDR3 is CAIRPGGLDVGTQYF. CDR3 DNA sequence: TGTGCCATCAGGCCAGGGGGACTAGACGTTGGGACCCAGTACTTC.

J is TRBJ1-1 and V is TRBV5-1; tentatively, D is TRBD1 (6 bases). The V gene's germline CDR1 is SGHRS and CDR2 YFSETQ. V lost 1 base and J 1 base, leaving 8 bases between the germline ends. This CDR3 is 14 amino acids long. CDR3 DNA: TGCGCCAGCAGCTTGCCGGGACAGAACACTGAAGCTTTCTTT. Translating gives CASSLPGQNTEAFF.

CDR3 bases: TGTGCCAGCAGCTCACAAGCGGGGGGGCCGAACGAGCAGTACTTC. It specifies CASSSQAGGPNEQYF. The chain joins TRBV9 to TRBJ2-7, with 10 positions matching TRBD2. Germline-derived CDR1 and CDR2 are SGDLS and YYNGEE. After removal of 4 bases from V and 5 bases from J, the junction contained 9 bases not matched to a gene. The length of the CDR3 is 15 residues.

The V gene is TRBV4-1, the J gene TRBJ1-2; D is perhaps TRBD1 (6 bases). V shed 4 bases and J shed 0 bases, with 21 bases lying between them. CDR1 and CDR2 (germline): MGHRA, YSYEKL. This CDR3 contains 18 residues. CDR3 in DNA: TGCGCCAGCAGCCGGGAGGGGGTCATACAGCCAACTAACTATGGCTACACCTTC. Translating it yields CASSREGVIQPTNYGYTF.

The J gene is TRBJ2-5, the V gene TRBV25-1; perhaps TRBD1 as D (5 bases). From germline, CDR1 is MGHDK and CDR2 SYGVNS. Deletions cut 0 bases from V and 4 bases from J, with 9 bases between. This CDR3 is built from 14 residues. The CDR3 DNA reads as TGTGCCAGCAGTGAATATAGGGGTCTAGAGACCCAGTACTTC. It encodes CASSEYRGLETQYF.

The V and J genes are TRBV9 and TRBJ2-5, with 8 bases that match TRBD2. This CDR3 spans 14 amino acids. The V gene's germline CDR1 is SGDLS and CDR2 YYNGEE. V lost 2 bases to trimming and J lost 3 bases; unmatched junction nucleotides: 3. CDR3 bases: TGTGCCAGCAGCGTCCGGGGGGGAAAAGAGACCCAGTACTTC. Its translation is CASSVRGGKETQYF.

This clone came up many times. J is TRBJ2-7 and V is TRBV5-1; D is uncertain. Trimming pared 3 bases from V and 5 bases from J, leaving 12 bases between. Germline lookup yields CDR1 SGHRS and CDR2 YFSETQ. CDR3 length: 13 residues. The CDR3 sequence: CASSSDLGDEQYF. As DNA, the CDR3 is TGCGCCAGCAGCTCCGATTTGGGCGACGAGCAGTACTTC.

The chain combines TRBV9 with TRBJ1-5, with 11 bases lining up with TRBD1. Per the germline V gene, CDR1 is SGDLS and CDR2 is YYNGEE. The CDR3 covers 15 residues. Unmatched junction bases numbered 5, after V lost 3 bases and J lost 6 bases. The CDR3 DNA reads TGTGCCAGCAGCGCAGGACAGGGGGCTAGTCAGCCCCAGCATTTT. It translates to CASSAGQGASQPQHF.

In its sample, this clone was seen many times. The chain couples TRBV7-2 to TRBJ2-5; D may be TRBD1 (6 bases). Germline V gene lookup returns CDR1 SGHTA and CDR2 FQGNSA. With 5 bases removed from V and 0 bases from J, the gap between germline ends came to 10 bases. The CDR3 extends over 14 amino acids. CDR3 DNA: TGTGCCAGCAGCCGGCAGGGGAACCAAGAGACCCAGTACTTC. It encodes CASSRQGNQETQYF.